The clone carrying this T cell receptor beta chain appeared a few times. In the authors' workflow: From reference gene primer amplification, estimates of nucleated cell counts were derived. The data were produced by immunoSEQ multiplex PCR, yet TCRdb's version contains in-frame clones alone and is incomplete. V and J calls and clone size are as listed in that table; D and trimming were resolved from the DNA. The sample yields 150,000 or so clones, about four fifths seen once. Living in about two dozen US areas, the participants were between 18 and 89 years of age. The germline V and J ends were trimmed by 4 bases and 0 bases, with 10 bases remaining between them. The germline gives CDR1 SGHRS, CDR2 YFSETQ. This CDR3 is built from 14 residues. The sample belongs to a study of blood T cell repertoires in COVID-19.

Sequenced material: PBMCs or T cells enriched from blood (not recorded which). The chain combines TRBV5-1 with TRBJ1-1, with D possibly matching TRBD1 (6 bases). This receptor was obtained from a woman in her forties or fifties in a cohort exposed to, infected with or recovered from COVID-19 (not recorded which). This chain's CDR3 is CASSKDRLNTEAFF. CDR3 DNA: TGCGCCAGCAGCAAGGACAGACTGAACACTGAAGCTTTCTTT.